This T cell receptor (beta chain) derives from a study of CD8 T cells in Susac syndrome. Across the whole study: Active disease was present in 5 or 6 of the sequenced Susac syndrome patients, whereas under 10 of them were in remission.

A quantity of about 0.45 to 1 ug RNA underwent reverse transcription using random hexamers. TCRdb itself ran the immunoSEQ multiplex PCR reads through MiXCR, one entry per CDR3 protein. This sample has 110,000 to 150,000 distinct CDR3 sequences, with under 97% found just once. Per the germline V gene, CDR1 is DFQATT and CDR2 is SNEGSKA (reference sequence). This CDR3 is 10 amino acids long. With 6 bases removed from V and 6 bases from J, the gap between germline ends came to 6 bases. The TCR originated in a human donor with Susac syndrome. The V call is TRBV20-1, the J call TRBJ2-1, with D unresolved. Material for sequencing was CD4+ T cells from PBMCs. In DNA form, the CDR3 reads TGCAGTGCCAGCACCAATGAGCAGTTCTTC. Amino acid sequence: CSASTNEQFF.